A selection of T cell receptor beta chains follows, all from one sample in a study of blood T cell repertoires in COVID-19. Method: immunoSEQ multiplex PCR; TCRdb's copy keeps in-frame clones and lacks some. The sample includes roughly 230,000 clones, 80% to 90% of them seen just once. The sequencing input was PBMCs or T cells enriched from blood (not recorded which). Receptors originate from a man younger than 40 in a cohort exposed to, infected with or recovered from COVID-19 (not recorded which). Both conserved end residues are trimmed from each CDR3. The order of the fields is V gene, clone size, CDR3 protein. Some rows have no size entry. The others give once, few or many, or a class for an expanded clone.

>TRBV7-8|-
ASSLGTENYGYT
>TRBV5-8|-
ASSFRTGIRGAF
>TRBV4-3|-
ASSQDGPQGEQY
>TRBV19|once
ASSQGSETQY
>TRBV10-3|few
AIGWEGSYEQY
>TRBV18|-
ASSAGENTEAF
>TRBV3-1/TRBV3-2|-
ARHLGGNSLSTEAF
>TRBV27|-
ASSIGGRRAF
>TRBV7-9|many
ASSSDPGVREKLF
>TRBV27|-
ASSLSKGRAYEQY
>TRBV29-1|-
SASLEWQSTDTQY
>TRBV27|-
ASIPGLGGDEQF
>TRBV18|-
ASSPGGTSRNEQF
>TRBV27|-
ASSPSTYYNEQF
>TRBV4-3|-
ASSQSTGPSSYEQY
>TRBV7-2|-
ASSLATSVGYEQY
>TRBV28|-
ASSPRDSSTGELF
>TRBV11-2|-
ASSLGAGEQY
>TRBV5-1|-
ASRSGPTSGNTIY
>TRBV5-1|-
ASRTSRSYEQY
>TRBV5-1|once
ASSLWGGEAF
>TRBV24-1|-
ATSNTGSLNGYT
>TRBV4-1|-
ASSQLDRANSPLH
>TRBV10-3|-
AISPQTHKLGITEAF
>TRBV27|-
ASSTGTPGRAEAF
>TRBV27|-
ASSLSEPGGQPQH
>TRBV27|-
ASSPDTLSVFEQY
>TRBV5-6|-
ASSTGDTEAF
>TRBV10-2|-
ASRLPGYNEQF
>TRBV11-2|-
ASSLPRTGEKLF
>TRBV28|-
ASSPTGWALHEQY
>TRBV15|-
ATSRHQSADRNYGYT
>TRBV27|few
ASSAPQGKAF
>TRBV3-1/TRBV3-2|-
ASSPQAGQGAAYEQY
>TRBV27|once
ASSLMGAPGGYT
>TRBV28|-
ASRTSGSPLH
>TRBV5-6|-
ASRRRDRGRQGWGGYT
>TRBV28|-
ASSAFRGMNTEAF
>TRBV28|-
ASSPLDRGSDTQY
>TRBV28|-
ATTGGWYQETQY
>TRBV2|once
ASSGTSGTDTQY
>TRBV14|-
ASSQLFGRDRGPDTQY
>TRBV9|once
ASSVERGWGGHNEQF
>TRBV6-5|-
ASRQTVNYGYT
>TRBV27|-
ASSLGRERYEQY
>TRBV7-8|-
ASSSGTGIGYGYT
>TRBV6-5|-
ASSYLRSGGNTEAF
>TRBV28|-
ASSLSVDWVKRDILSYEQY
>TRBV19|-
ASSKSGTQETQY
>TRBV11-1|-
ASSLPGHRTGELF
>TRBV3-1/TRBV3-2|-
ASSQGTRAGYSGANVLT
>TRBV9|-
ASSVGRSGVNTGELF
>TRBV5-4|-
ASSSGGQGAGNTIY
>TRBV29-1|-
SVRSRDTRIFTGELF
>TRBV6-1|-
ASSDRGRGKSGYT
>TRBV15|-
ATSRAREGTYEQY
>TRBV24-1|once
ATMVAGGGNEQF
>TRBV18|-
ASSRNRESPLH
>TRBV7-8|-
ASSLVWLAGGGQETQY
>TRBV5-5|few
ASSLVSGFQETQY